This TCR beta chain was sequenced in a study of radiation and T cells in renal cell carcinoma. Study context: Nephrectomy followed 15 Gy stereotactic body radiation by 4 weeks.

Time point defined: baseline pretreatment blood. Treatment here: 15 Gy SBRT to primary tumor, nephrectomy 4 weeks later. This renal cell carcinoma was of the clear cell type. Germline V gene sequence: CDR1 SGDLS, CDR2 YYNGEE. The CDR3 consists of 12 residues. Between the trimmed V and J ends, which lost 4 bases and 8 bases, there was a span of 10 bases. Method: immunoSEQ multiplex PCR; TCRdb's copy keeps in-frame clones and lacks some. The sample lists 150,000 or so clones; around four fifths were seen once. The V gene is TRBV9, the J gene TRBJ2-1; tentatively, D is TRBD2 (6 bases). Sequenced material: blood, taken from a patient whose treatment included radiotherapy and nephrectomy. The clonotype was recovered from a woman between 50 and 59 years old with renal cell carcinoma. CDR3 sequence: CASSPGLDEQFF. As DNA, the CDR3 is TGTGCCAGCAGCCCGGGACTCGATGAGCAGTTCTTC.